Included here is one T cell receptor (beta chain) sequence, with context. Its antigen target is currently unknown. The record has no base qualities; no much larger clone is one base away. CDR1 and CDR2 are read off the germline V gene as SGHRS and YFSETQ. The CDR3 runs 16 amino acids, cysteine and phenylalanine included. Only the CDR3 DNA is retained, 48 bases long and in frame from the first base. V is cut back by 2 bases and J by 0 bases, with 5 bases in the junction unmatched. This entry is derived from a study of T cells in localized non-small cell lung cancer (dated by TCRdb to the early 2020s). A note on the overall study: The study analyzed T cell repertoires of approximately 240 early-stage NSCLC patients, comparing tumors and uninvolved tumor-adjacent lungs. The cohort was made up of 236 treatment-naive NSCLC patients whose localized lung tumors had been resected. Of the NSCLC patients, about 130 were male and approximately 110 were female, and the mean age was approximately 66 years. General study outcomes and caveats: Uninvolved tumor-adjacent lung showed the highest T cell clonality, higher than tumor, which suggests more focused antigenic responses in the uninvolved tumor-adjacent lung. Because multi-region tumor sequencing was not performed, intratumor heterogeneity could not be ruled out. Because of the exploratory design, TCR variables were selected using unadjusted p-values without false-discovery rate correction. Higher T cell density in blood was associated with longer overall survival, whereas higher clonality in adjacent lung was associated with shorter survival. Of the top 100 tumor clones, a median of approximately 60 were detected in paired uninvolved adjacent lung; roughly 29 were also among that lung's top 100.

TCR beta CDR3 regions were sequenced from DNA using the immunoSEQ Assay. The paper's processing steps were these. To compute T cell density, TCR beta template counts were normalized to usable DNA, which was estimated by amplifying housekeeping genes. The preseqR package was used to estimate richness by extrapolating to 400,000 templates for PBMC samples and to 120,000 templates for tissue samples. Clonality was defined by subtracting Pielou's evenness from one. Tissue-enriched TCRs were identified through differential abundance testing performed on productive amino-acid clonotypes, with a minimum total count of 5 and an alpha of 0.1. The Jaccard Index and the Morisita Overlap Index were used to measure how much the repertoires overlapped between compartments. TCR beta CDR3s were clustered by GLIPH together with public tetramer-defined viral CDR3s, and at least three viral sequences plus V-gene enrichment were required for viral motifs. Here the immuneACCESS table is served through TCRdb, limited to in-frame sequences with V and J called. Missing clones are a known gap in these copies; in checked studies unresolved V genes cover under half, and the rest lacks a known reason. That table is the source of V, J and clone size, and D and trimming were worked out from the DNA. This sample holds 30,000 to 35,000 clones; roughly 93% were observed only once. Approximately 7.9% of the sample rests with the top ten.

At diagnosis, peripheral blood, uninvolved tumor-adjacent lung and tumor were collected and were preserved as a mix of fresh-frozen and FFPE material. For TCR repertoire profiling, the blood samples were analyzed as peripheral blood mononuclear cells. The origin of this receptor is a female donor over 55 with stage I lung adenocarcinoma. This sample comprised peripheral blood, obtained before any cancer treatment. This chain is built from TRBV5-1 and TRBJ2-3; 8 nucleotides in the junction match TRBD2. The nucleotide sequence is TGCGCCAGCAGCTTCCGGGCGGGGGGTAGCACAGATACGCAGTATTTT. It is translated as CASSFRAGGSTDTQYF.